These T cell receptor beta chains were read from a single sample in a study of human T cells and chemical hapten exposure. TCRdb recomputed calls from the RACE reads with MiXCR, one row per CDR3 protein. This repertoire shows 250,000 to 300,000 distinct CDR3 sequences, approximately 7.5% found once; its top ten account for more than 1%. The sample here was whole blood, taken in connection with sensitization to the hapten diphenylcyclopropenone (DPC). All receptors come from a man aged 18 to 30 with alopecia areata. Some clones in this sample may be carry-over from other donors' samples. The CDR3 runs from the conserved cysteine through the conserved F or W. D genes are given only for firm matches. A clone size is listed for some rows: how often the clone was seen (once, few, many), or a class if it is expanded.

abundance,v_gene,len,j_gene,d_gene,CDR3nt,CDR3aa
few,TRBV6-4,16,TRBJ2-1,TRBD1,TGTGCCAGCAGTGACCAAGGGACAGGGCACTCCAATGAGCAGTTCTTC,CASSDQGTGHSNEQFF
-,TRBV14,13,TRBJ1-1,-,TGTGCCAGCAGCTGGGAGCTGAACACTGAAGCTTTCTTT,CASSWELNTEAFF
-,TRBV20-1,16,TRBJ2-7,TRBD2,TGCAGTGCTAGAGATCCTAGCGGGGGGCTCGTGGACGAGCAGTACTTC,CSARDPSGGLVDEQYF
few,TRBV7-2,17,TRBJ2-5,TRBD2,TGTGCCAGCAGCGCCGGGACTAGCGGGGGGGGACAAGAGACCCAGTACTTC,CASSAGTSGGGQETQYF
few,TRBV2,14,TRBJ1-4,TRBD1,TGTGCCAGCAGTATCGGGACAGGGGTTGAAAAACTGTTTTTT,CASSIGTGVEKLFF
few,TRBV6-1,18,TRBJ2-3,TRBD2,TGTGCCAGCAGGGGGACTAGCGGGGGTGCTTCTAGCACAGATACGCAGTATTTT,CASRGTSGGASSTDTQYF
-,TRBV7-2,15,TRBJ1-4,-,TGTGCCAGCAGCTTAGTGAGGGATAGGGCTGAAAAACTGTTTTTT,CASSLVRDRAEKLFF
-,TRBV29-1,15,TRBJ1-5,TRBD1,TGCAGCACTCACAGGGGGCGCGTATTAAATCAGCCCCAGCATTTT,CSTHRGRVLNQPQHF
-,TRBV7-9,15,TRBJ1-4,-,TGTGCCAGCAGCCTAGGGTCCGGGTCTAATGAAAAACTGTTTTTT,CASSLGSGSNEKLFF
few,TRBV12-5,13,TRBJ1-5,-,TGTGCTAGTGCCATGGACAGCAATCAGCCCCAGCATTTT,CASAMDSNQPQHF